This T cell receptor beta chain was captured in a study of graft-versus-host responses after intestinal transplantation (dated by TCRdb to about 2021). The study in broad terms: Multivisceral, liver-intestinal, or isolated intestinal transplants were received by the recipients. Anti-thymocyte globulin induction was given to all recipients, followed by maintenance tacrolimus and steroids for around three years. After intestinal transplantation, graft-versus-host and host-versus-graft alloreactive T cell clones were followed in the graft, circulation and bone marrow using bulk TCR-beta CDR3 sequencing. Alloreactive clones were identified by sequencing pre-transplant mixed lymphocyte reaction products and comparing them with unstimulated pre-transplant donor and recipient T cells. The cohort enrolled about two dozen intestinal transplant recipients, one of whom was a retransplant, and a few patients without pretransplant specimens were excluded. A peak of at least 4% donor T cells among recipient peripheral blood mononuclear cells was the definition used for donor T cell macrochimerism. Samples from a few later patients were sequenced in-house on an Illumina MiSeq with MiXCR processing rather than by the commercial service.

Study-wide findings and limitations: Patients with donor T cell macrochimerism had high GvH to HvG T cell clonal ratios in their allografts. Early after transplant, peak levels of circulating GvH clones were found to be associated with declines in HvG clones. Conclusions were limited by the relatively low number and heterogeneity of intestinal transplant patients. GvH clones turned up in recipient bone marrow, with some appearing earlier in ileal mucosa or blood, a pattern consistent with an intestinal mucosal origin.

Blood samples were collected up to 4 times in the first month after transplant and then at least monthly when available. With respect to this clone: Its target antigen remains unknown. No quality values exist for individual bases; no much larger clone is one base distant.

Receptors were amplified or captured by the immunoSEQ multiplex PCR assay. Adaptive Biotechnologies carried out high-throughput TCR-beta CDR3 sequencing of genomic DNA for most patients. From the authors' description of their analysis: TCR sequencing data were retrieved from Adaptive's ImmunoSEQ software for more than 15 patients, whereas three other patients were processed with MiXCR and VDJtools. CDR3 nucleotide sequences shared by donor and recipient were removed because the origin of these sequences could not be assigned. To be classed as alloreactive, a clone needed at least 2-fold expansion over unstimulated cells and a minimum CFSE-low frequency of 0.002% (template counts) or 0.001% (read counts). Clones detected in sequenced pre-transplant spleen, lymph node, or MLR CFSE-low populations of the donor or recipient were defined as mappable. The cumulative frequency of alloreactive clones was calculated as a percentage of all sequences, weighted by copy number. Entries here come from immuneACCESS through TCRdb and include only in-frame sequences with V and J called. Some clones fail to appear in such tables; in the studies checked, an unresolved V gene covers under half of the shortfall, and the cause of the remainder is unknown. That table gives V, J and clone size, and the DNA gave D and trimming. The sample includes about 97,000 clones, with approximately 92% observed a single time. Roughly a sixth of the sample belongs to the ten largest clones.

V and J are truncated by 0 bases and 1 base respectively, leaving an intervening sequence of 6 bases. For CDR1 and CDR2, the germline V gene lists SGDLS and YYNGEE. The CDR3 has 14 amino acids, counting the end cysteine and phenylalanine. The read is trimmed to its CDR3 DNA, 42 bases read in frame from base 1. This TCR came from a human patient who received an intestinal transplant, so some T cells may come from the graft donor. Rearrangement joined TRBV9 to TRBJ2-3; confidence is insufficient to name the D gene. This specimen was PBMCs, taken roughly 68 weeks after intestinal transplant. The sequence in DNA is TGTGCCAGCAGCGTAGGGGTGGGCACAGATACGCAGTATTTT. This sequence encodes CASSVGVGTDTQYF.